One and the same sample provided the 32 T cell receptor beta chains below, sequenced in a study of CD8 T cells in Susac syndrome. Random hexamers were used to reverse transcribe 0.5 to 1 ug of RNA. TCRdb called the immunoSEQ multiplex PCR reads again in MiXCR, with one record for every CDR3 protein. The sample yields a few hundred thousand distinct CDR3 sequences, over 90% seen once. What was sequenced was CD4+ T cells from PBMCs. The receptors shown here come from a human donor with multiple sclerosis.

Written as DNA, the CDR3 is TGCAGCGCCGAAAGACAGGGGATCGGTGAGCAGTTCTTC. Protein: CSAERQGIGEQFF. This chain uses TRBV29-1 with TRBJ2-1, with 8 bases matching TRBD1. CDR1 is SQVTM and CDR2 is ANQGSEA in the germline V gene. This CDR3 is 13 amino acids long. Losses at the gene ends were 7 bases for V and 9 bases for J; bases not matched to a gene: 11.

The chain combines TRBV30 with TRBJ1-1, with unresolved D. With 4 bases removed from V and 12 bases from J, the gap between germline ends came to 18 bases. The germline gives CDR1 GTSNPN, CDR2 SVGIG (reference sequence). The CDR3 totals 12 residues. CDR3 DNA: TGTGCCTGGATCTCCCGAACTTTTTCGACTTTCTTT. Translation gives CAWISRTFSTFF.

The chain has TRBV20-1 and TRBJ2-1; 16 nucleotides agree with TRBD2. The CDR3 has 17 amino acids. The V gene end was trimmed by 2 bases and the J gene end by 8 bases; junction bases not matched to a gene: 9. CDR1 and CDR2 (germline): DFQATT, SNEGSKA (reference sequence). The CDR3 loop reads CSARIPGLAGGLDEQFF. The DNA of the CDR3 is TGCAGTGCTAGAATACCGGGACTAGCGGGGGGGCTGGATGAGCAGTTCTTC.

This chain links TRBV9 with TRBJ2-3; a weak D match, TRBD1 (5 bases). With 2 bases removed from V and 2 bases from J, the gap between germline ends came to 9 bases. From germline, CDR1 is SGDLS and CDR2 YYNGEE. The CDR3 sequence is 14 residues long. This chain's CDR3 is CASSVLGDTDTQYF. DNA for the CDR3: TGTGCCAGCAGCGTCTTAGGGGACACAGATACGCAGTATTTT.

This sequence joins TRBV27 and TRBJ1-2, with no clear D. The CDR3 consists of 13 residues. CDR1 MNHEY and CDR2 SMNVEV come from the germline V gene (reference sequence). Trimming left V 2 bases short and J 8 bases short, with 12 bases between. The CDR3 DNA reads as TGTGCCAGCAGTTTAGGGTCAGGAGGGGGCTACACCTTC. It translates to CASSLGSGGGYTF.

The chain recombines TRBV3-1 with TRBJ1-4; 7 positions match TRBD1. This CDR3 is 15 amino acids long. V lost 4 bases and J lost 4; bases outside the gene matches: 6. Per germline, CDR1 LGHDT and CDR2 YNNKEL (reference sequence). The CDR3 protein is CASSPPGQFNEKLFF. The CDR3, as DNA: TGTGCCAGCAGCCCTCCGGGACAGTTTAATGAAAAACTGTTTTTT. Based on the CDR3 plus reference TRBV3-1 and TRBJ1-4, the full variable domain is DTAVSQTPKYLVTQMGNDKSIKCEQNLGHDTMYWYKQDSKKFLKIMFSYNNKELIINETVPNRFSPKSPDKAHLNLHINSLELGDSAVYFCASSPPGQFNEKLFFGSGTQLSVL.

V and J are TRBV29-1 and TRBJ2-3; D is unclear. The CDR3 loop spans 13 amino acids. The V and J ends lost 7 bases and 6 bases respectively, with 17 bases between them. Germline V CDR1 and CDR2: SQVTM, ANQGSEA. The CDR3 spells CSAQLRLVDTQYF. CDR3 DNA sequence: TGCAGCGCCCAGCTGAGGCTGGTGGATACGCAGTATTTT.

V gene TRBV28 combines with J gene TRBJ1-2; D might be TRBD1 (5 bases). V lost 3 bases, J lost 2 bases, and 10 bases lay in between. Germline loops: CDR1 MDHEN, CDR2 SYDVKM. The CDR3 sequence is 14 residues long. The CDR3 reads CASSLPGSNYGYTF. In nucleotides, the CDR3 is TGTGCCAGCAGTTTGCCAGGGTCCAACTATGGCTACACCTTC.

The chain couples TRBV3-1 to TRBJ1-4, with 8 nucleotides matching TRBD1. This CDR3 is 15 amino acids long. The V segment lost 3 bases and the J segment 8 bases; nucleotides outside the gene matches: 8. Germline CDR1 and CDR2: LGHDT and YNNKEL (reference sequence). The CDR3 region is CASSHTGQGDEKLFF. The CDR3 DNA follows: TGTGCCAGCAGCCACACCGGACAGGGAGACGAAAAACTGTTTTTT.

The genes are TRBV4-1 and TRBJ2-2; TRBD1 is a possible D gene (6 bases). Trimming pared 7 bases from V and 5 bases from J, leaving 17 bases between. Germline V gives CDR1 MGHRA, CDR2 YSYEKL. This CDR3 contains 15 residues. CDR3 residues: CASNLNGQLTGELFF. In DNA form, the CDR3 reads TGCGCCAGCAACCTAAACGGACAGTTGACCGGGGAGCTGTTTTTT.

The genes are TRBV3-1 and TRBJ2-3; 13 nucleotides agree with TRBD2. V dropped 6 bases and J dropped 5; count of bases not matched to a gene: 2. CDR1 is LGHDT and CDR2 is YNNKEL in the germline V gene (reference sequence). This CDR3 spans 14 amino acids. CDR3 loop: CASRRTSGRDTQYF. In nucleotides, the CDR3 is TGTGCCAGCAGGCGGACTAGCGGGAGAGATACGCAGTATTTT.

The chain recombines TRBV27 with TRBJ2-2; possibly TRBD2 for D (5 bases). Germline loops: CDR1 MNHEY, CDR2 SMNVEV (reference sequence). This CDR3 contains 16 residues. Between the trimmed V and J ends, which lost 2 bases and 1 base, there was a span of 11 bases. The CDR3: CASSLKWAGNTGELFF. CDR3 bases: TGTGCCAGCAGTTTAAAATGGGCGGGGAACACCGGGGAGCTGTTTTTT.

This clonotype was counted a single time. The chain links TRBV2 to TRBJ1-2; a weak D match, TRBD1 (6 bases). The CDR3 is made up of 14 amino acids. CDR1 SNHLY and CDR2 FYNNEI come from the germline V gene. V shed 6 bases and J shed 4 bases, with 15 bases lying between them. CDR3 protein: CASSDPGEGYGYTF. The CDR3 DNA reads as TGTGCCAGCAGCGATCCAGGGGAAGGCTATGGCTACACCTTC.

Written as DNA, the CDR3 is TGTGCCAGCAGTTTATCCGGGACAGCCAATTCACCCCTCCACTTT. It yields the protein CASSLSGTANSPLHF. The chain couples TRBV27 to TRBJ1-6, with 7 bases identical to TRBD1. Germline V gene data show CDR1 as MNHEY and CDR2 as SMNVEV (reference sequence). This CDR3 is 15 amino acids long. With 0 bases clipped from V and 7 bases from J, the junction kept 3 bases outside the gene matches.

The gene calls are TRBV14 and TRBJ2-7, with D uncertain. The CDR3 runs 13 residues. CDR1 and CDR2 from the germline V gene are SGHDN and FVKESK. V was shortened by 5 bases and J by 6 bases, with 14 bases between the two germline ends. The CDR3 region has the DNA TGTGCCAGCAGCTTCAAGCCCTTAAGCGAGCAGTACGTC. Protein sequence: CASSFKPLSEQYV.

This clonotype has just one count. V usage is TRBV7-9 and J usage is TRBJ1-6; D is uncertain. V was trimmed by 5 bases and J by 6 bases, leaving 8 bases between them. The CDR3 totals 13 residues. Germline V lookup: CDR1 SEHNR, CDR2 FQNEAQ (reference sequence). The CDR3 spells CASSTDSNSPLHF. CDR3 DNA: TGTGCCAGCAGCACGGATAGTAATTCACCCCTCCACTTT.

The CDR3: CSARDVVQETQYF. As DNA, the CDR3 is TGCAGTGCTAGAGATGTAGTCCAAGAGACCCAGTACTTC. The chain has TRBV20-1 and TRBJ2-5; D not certain. The V gene's germline CDR1 is DFQATT and CDR2 SNEGSKA (reference sequence). The CDR3 covers 13 residues. The germline V and J ends were trimmed by 0 bases and 1 base, with 6 bases remaining between them.

About this clonotype itself: At one end, the junction sequence differs from germline, possibly due to a read error. The J gene is TRBJ1-2, the V gene TRBV4-1, with D uncertain. Germline lookup yields CDR1 MGHRA and CDR2 YSYEKL. This CDR3 is 15 amino acids long. Written as DNA, the CDR3 is TGCGCCAGCAGCCAGACCCCTGTCGCCGGGTATGACTACACCTTC. It yields the protein CASSQTPVAGYDYTF.

The chain's CDR3 is CASSLPQGETQYF. The CDR3 nucleotides are TGTGCCAGCAGTTTACCCCAGGGAGAGACCCAGTACTTC. The chain recombines TRBV12-3 or TRBV12-4 with TRBJ2-5; a possible D gene is TRBD1 (5 bases). This CDR3 has 13 residues. The germline V and J ends were trimmed by 2 bases and 4 bases, with 8 bases remaining between them.

CDR3 sequence: CASRILTGQYEQYF. CDR3 DNA sequence: TGCGCCAGCAGAATACTCACAGGGCAGTACGAGCAGTACTTC. The chain carries TRBV5-1 and TRBJ2-7; TRBD1 is a possible D gene (6 bases). This CDR3 spans 14 amino acids. Germline assignment: CDR1 SGHRS and CDR2 YFSETQ. Trimming took off 5 bases at V and 4 bases at J, with 16 bases between the two ends.

The chain is built from TRBV3-1 and TRBJ1-4; a weak D match, TRBD1 (5 bases). Germline V gene sequence: CDR1 LGHDT, CDR2 YNNKEL (reference sequence). V shed 8 bases and J shed 8 bases, with 21 bases lying between them. The CDR3 sequence is 15 residues long. CDR3 amino acids: CASRGTGTSQEKLFF. CDR3 DNA sequence: TGTGCCAGCCGTGGTACCGGGACGTCGCAGGAAAAACTGTTTTTT. Full variable domain (outside the CDR3, taken from reference TRBV3-1 and TRBJ1-4): DTAVSQTPKYLVTQMGNDKSIKCEQNLGHDTMYWYKQDSKKFLKIMFSYNNKELIINETVPNRFSPKSPDKAHLNLHINSLELGDSAVYFCASRGTGTSQEKLFFGSGTQLSVL.

The J gene is TRBJ2-7, the V gene TRBV27; TRBD1 matches at 8 bases. This CDR3 spans 15 amino acids. Germline values: CDR1 MNHEY, CDR2 SMNVEV (reference sequence). Trimming cost V 7 bases and J 5 bases; bases outside gene matches: 13. The CDR3 DNA reads as TGTGCCAGCAAATCGCGGACAGGGTTCGCCCACGAGCAGTACTTC. It encodes CASKSRTGFAHEQYF.

The chain combines TRBV4-2 with TRBJ2-3; 8 bases are a match to TRBD2. CDR1 is LGHNA and CDR2 is YNFKEQ in the germline V gene. V was pared by 0 bases and J by 2 bases, with 4 bases of the junction left unmatched. This CDR3 comprises 16 residues. The CDR3 sequence is CASSQDLGGATDTQYF. CDR3 DNA: TGTGCCAGCAGCCAAGATCTCGGGGGGGCCACAGATACGCAGTATTTT.

The chain carries TRBV29-1 and TRBJ2-7, with D perhaps matching TRBD1 or TRBD2 (5 bases each). This CDR3 contains 14 residues. Germline CDR1 SQVTM, CDR2 ANQGSEA. The germline V and J ends were trimmed by 7 bases and 2 bases, with 18 bases remaining between them. The DNA of the CDR3 is TGCAGCGCCCAGAGGGGTACAGAGGCCTACGAGCAGTACGTC. It is translated as CSAQRGTEAYEQYV.

The V and J genes are TRBV7-8 and TRBJ2-6, with D possibly called TRBD1 or TRBD2 (5 bases each). Germline V gene data show CDR1 as SGHVS and CDR2 as FQNEAQ. This CDR3 region has 14 residues. The V end lost 3 bases, the J end lost 4 bases, and 7 bases lay between the germline ends. This CDR3 is CASSLRGGANVLTF. CDR3 nucleotide sequence: TGTGCCAGCAGCTTGAGGGGCGGGGCCAACGTCCTGACTTTC.

The chain employs TRBV7-2 and TRBJ1-2; unclear D gene. Germline lookup yields CDR1 SGHTA and CDR2 FQGNSA. V was pared by 4 bases and J by 4 bases, with 19 bases between. There are 16 residues in the CDR3. As DNA, the CDR3 is TGTGCCAGCAGCTCGCCCGACCGAGCGACTCCCTATGGCTACACCTTC. Its protein is CASSSPDRATPYGYTF.

The CDR3 bases are TGTGCCAGCAGCCTCCCGGACAGCGCTAATGAAAAACTGTTTTTT. Its protein is CASSLPDSANEKLFF. This chain links TRBV7-9 with TRBJ1-4; D possibly corresponds to TRBD1 (6 bases). Looked up from germline, CDR1 is SEHNR and CDR2 is FQNEAQ (reference sequence). With 5 bases removed from V and 3 bases from J, the gap between germline ends came to 13 bases. The CDR3 contains 15 residues.

The chain has TRBV19 and TRBJ2-1; D unclear. V gave up 4 bases and J gave up 8 bases, with 9 bases separating them. The CDR3 extends over 12 amino acids. Germline lookup yields CDR1 LNHDA and CDR2 SQIVND (reference sequence). The CDR3: CASSTFGHEQFF. CDR3 DNA: TGTGCCAGTAGTACCTTTGGGCATGAGCAGTTCTTC.

The chain combines TRBV29-1 with TRBJ1-1; a possible D gene is TRBD1 (5 bases). Germline V gene sequence: CDR1 SQVTM, CDR2 ANQGSEA. V shed 6 bases and J shed 6 bases, with 20 bases lying between them. The CDR3 is 14 amino acids. Here the CDR3 DNA reads TGCAGCGTCTCACAGCGGACGGGGCTTCCTGAAGCTTTCTTT. Translation: CSVSQRTGLPEAFF.

This chain links TRBV20-1 with TRBJ2-3, with no clear D. Per the germline V gene, CDR1 is DFQATT and CDR2 is SNEGSKA (reference sequence). The CDR3 totals 13 residues. The V gene lost 6 bases and the J gene lost 6 bases, with 16 bases spanning the gap. Here the CDR3 reads CSASRSGSDTQYF. CDR3 DNA sequence: TGCAGTGCCTCCCGGAGTGGGTCCGATACGCAGTATTTT.

The genes are TRBV27 and TRBJ2-1; 11 nucleotides align to TRBD1. The germline V gene has CDR1 MNHEY and CDR2 SMNVEV (reference sequence). The CDR3 spans 15 residues. The V segment lost 5 bases and the J segment 7 bases; nucleotides outside the gene matches: 7. The CDR3 loop reads CASSAGQGDINEQFF. CDR3 DNA sequence: TGTGCCAGCAGTGCGGGACAGGGGGACATTAATGAGCAGTTCTTC.

V is TRBV12-3 or TRBV12-4 and J is TRBJ1-2; D not resolved. Trimming removed 1 base at V and 1 base at J, with 4 bases between. This CDR3 is built from 13 residues. CDR3 nucleotides: TGTGCCAGCAGTTTAGAGTTTAACTATGGCTACACCTTC. Its protein is CASSLEFNYGYTF.